This TCR beta chain was profiled in a study of T cells after yellow fever vaccination. Findings and caveats of the study: Only a small proportion of the clonotypes turned up in both the CD4 and the CD8 compartments, likely arising from convergent recombination. The study re-detected most primary-vaccination clones after the booster (approximately 96% CD4, roughly 85% CD8). Abundant bulk-population clonotypes could contaminate the FACS-sorted repertoires.

V shed 4 bases and J 3 bases; nucleotides not matched to a gene: 14. The CDR3 is 17 residues long. Germline assignment: CDR1 PRHDT and CDR2 FYEKMQ (reference sequence). The 5'RACE template-switching step produced TCR cDNA and added a universal primer site and UMIs. Each CDR3 protein gets one entry after TCRdb re-called the 5' RACE reads with MiXCR. The table shows some 420,000 distinct CDR3 sequences, with 18% occurring only once. To note about this clonotype: Its antigen is unidentified.

This clonotype originated in a man aged 18 to 30 who received the YFV17D yellow fever vaccine. This material consisted of PBMCs, taken before the yellow fever booster vaccination. The chain combines TRBV13 with TRBJ1-1; 7 bases line up with TRBD1. Here the CDR3 DNA reads TGTGCCAGCAGCTCATTAGACAGGGCAGGGGGGGACACTGAAGCTTTCTTT. As protein: CASSSLDRAGGDTEAFF.